This T cell receptor (beta chain) was obtained from a study of vaccination effects on CD4 cells after COVID-19. Findings and caveats of the study: Whether induced by infection or by vaccine, clones showed marked clonal contraction late after vaccination. Sampling in the study covered few convalescent patients and included no early post-infection timepoints.

Assay used: immunoSEQ multiplex PCR; TCRdb lists only in-frame clones, some missing. The sample records roughly 51,000 clones, around 80% being singletons. CDR3 length equals 15 residues. Trimming removed 2 bases from V and 1 base from J, with 11 bases in between. Germline-derived CDR1 and CDR2 are LGHDT and YNNKEL (reference sequence). Points on this clone: Its cognate antigen is unknown.

Researchers isolated CD4+ T cells once less than twelve days of culture had elapsed. Between March and December 2020, the person had a SARS-CoV-2 infection that PCR confirmed. Everyone in the study got two shots of either the BNT162b2 or mRNA-1273 vaccine. Cultures got half-medium changes with IL-2 on days 3 and 7. J is TRBJ1-2 and V is TRBV3-1 (or the pseudogene TRBV3-2); tentatively, D is TRBD1 (6 bases). The source of this sequence is a human donor who had a prior SARS-CoV-2 infection. This specimen was CD4+ T cells from PBMCs cultured without peptide, taken after COVID-19 vaccination. The CDR3 bases are TGTGCCAGCAGCCAACTTAACAGGGTTAACTATGGCTACACCTTC. It is translated as CASSQLNRVNYGYTF.